This TCR beta chain was documented in a study of T cells after yellow fever vaccination. Study-wide background: Fractions of limited cellularity were prepared by means of SMART-Seq v4 Ultra Low Input. General observations from the study: Reappearing after the booster were most of the clones from primary vaccination (less than 98% CD4, 75% to 90% CD8).

TCRdb called the 5' RACE reads again in MiXCR, with one record for every CDR3 protein. The repertoire holds 100,000 to 150,000 distinct CDR3 sequences, approximately 8.4% seen once, with 30% to 40% in the top ten. The sample holds a few counts of this clonotype. Antigen specificity is unknown. The clonotype was recovered from a man between 18 and 29 years old who received the YFV17D yellow fever vaccine. Source: CD8+ T cells sorted from PBMCs, taken on the day of the yellow fever booster vaccination.

The CDR3, as DNA: TGTGCCAGCAGCCAAGAATGGACAGGAACTAATTCACCCCTCCACTTT. It encodes CASSQEWTGTNSPLHF. This chain joins TRBV4-2 and TRBJ1-6; 7 nucleotides match TRBD1. CDR3 length: 16 amino acids. V shed 0 bases, J shed 6 bases, and the junction held 5 bases outside the gene matches. In germline, CDR1 is LGHNA, CDR2 YNFKEQ.